This T cell receptor beta chain emerged from a study of identical twins (dated by TCRdb to between 2015 and 2016). Turning to the overall study: To test whether fetal clonotypes persist, the study used deep sequencing on TCR alpha and beta repertoires from monozygotic twins, unrelated adults of various ages, and cord blood. Replicate twin experiments were performed at different times using different library preparation protocols to rule out contamination. Overall study results and their limits: Fewer insertions were carried by abundant cord blood beta clonotypes; a weaker similar trend was observed in young adult naive repertoires, while no such trend was observed in memory repertoires. Invariant T cells such as MAIT and iNKT could partly confound zero-insertion analyses, though diverse VJ usage argued against this for most clonotypes. The excess sharing between twins in beta out-of-frame sequences was weaker because fewer shared sequences reduced the signal-to-noise ratio. Conclusions relied on cross-sectional statistical analysis, since the same donors could not be followed over many years. Compared with coincidental sharing between unrelated individuals, out-of-frame TCR alpha sequences shared between twins showed an excess of sequences with low generation probability. Recombination models systematically underestimated out-of-frame TCR alpha sharing in monozygotic twins but agreed with sharing between unrelated individuals.

Remarks on this clonotype: The antigen it binds to is not known. Base qualities are not recorded, but no much larger clone differs from it by a single base.

Every donor was a healthy Caucasian. Libraries came from 5' RACE. Reads for this sample came from an Illumina HiSeq 2000. A universal primer binding site was introduced by template switching, and a unique molecular identifier was present in the final cDNA, enabling accurate counting of TCR cDNA molecules. Specific primers in the conserved constant-segment region were used to synthesize first-strand cDNA for the TCR alpha and beta chains. To control for contamination, every cDNA library carried two barcodes: a SMART-Mk sample barcode plus Illumina barcodes. TruSeq adapter sequences along with Illumina sample barcodes were introduced in two successive PCR steps. TCR alpha and beta cDNA libraries were sequenced on the Illumina HiSeq platform with custom primers. As for the authors' bioinformatics: MiGEC was used to process raw reads and extract unique molecular identifiers, and MiXCR was used to find CDR3 positions. Recombination models were inferred per individual with the repgenHMM and IGoR tools using an EM algorithm. Shared clonotype analysis was performed with the tcR package in R, normalizing sharing by the product of cloneset sizes. Out-of-frame nonproductive sequences were analyzed to study raw recombination free of thymic and clonal selection effects. TCRdb trimmed the raw reads at Q25, called clones with MiXCR and kept productive beta chains. One record per CDR3 amino acid sequence lists the most common genes and DNA. The V and J calls follow TCRdb's processing rather than the paper's. Recorded for this sample are 1.5 million to 2 million distinct CDR3 sequences; roughly a third of them occurred a single time. Around 0.25% of the sample lies in the top ten.

Trimming takes 2 bases off V and 3 bases off J; junction bases not matched to a gene: 6. CDR1 and CDR2 (SGHVS, FQNEAQ) derive from the germline V gene. From the cysteine through the phenylalanine, the CDR3 covers 15 amino acids. CDR3 DNA only is kept here, 45 bases in frame from base 1. The sequenced sample consisted of cord blood. The sequence derives from a newborn girl in good health. Recombination connected TRBV7-8 to TRBJ2-5, and TRBD1 matches 7 of the central bases. The CDR3 in this case is CASSLQRGRKETQYF. The DNA sequence follows: TGTGCCAGCAGCTTACAAAGGGGGCGGAAAGAGACCCAGTACTTC.